The source of this T cell receptor beta chain is a study of T cells after posttransplantation cyclophosphamide. Points from the study as a whole: Recipient CMV seropositivity and CMV reactivation strongly tracked TRB clonality. Later post-transplant blood repertoires were often dominated by donor CD8+ memory clones.

Profiled with immunoSEQ multiplex PCR; TCRdb holds only in-frame clones, not every one. The sample lists about 9,800 clones; more than 80% were seen once. Germline V lookup: CDR1 SGHAT, CDR2 FQNNGV. The CDR3 is made up of 16 amino acids. The germline V and J ends were trimmed by 5 bases and 5 bases, with 21 bases remaining between them. With regard to this clone: As yet, its antigen is unknown.

Controls had myeloablative marrow grafts with methotrexate and calcineurin inhibitor, sampled at 1 year. The material sequenced was PBMCs, taken around 440 days after allogeneic stem cell transplant with calcineurin inhibitor and methotrexate. This sequence joins TRBV11-2 and TRBJ1-1; D remains unclear. The sequence was obtained from a male patient between 45 and 60 years old who received an allogeneic stem cell transplant from an unrelated donor, was CMV-positive, and had chronic GVHD only. A share of the T cells may be of graft donor origin. The chain's CDR3 is CASSPGFREFRTEAFF. The CDR3 bases are TGTGCCAGCAGCCCGGGTTTCCGCGAATTTCGGACTGAAGCTTTCTTT. Full variable domain (outside the CDR3, taken from reference TRBV11-2 and TRBJ1-1): EAGVAQSPRYKIIEKRQSVAFWCNPISGHATLYWYQQILGQGPKLLIQFQNNGVVDDSQLPKDRFSAERLKGVDSTLKIQPAKLEDSAVYLCASSPGFREFRTEAFFGQGTRLTVV.